This T cell receptor (beta chain) is from a study of T-cell memory formation after mild COVID-19. As for the study in general: Largely, TCR clusters stayed within a single donor. General study findings and limits: The CD4+ clones that contracted clustered mainly within CM and EM, and the CD8+ clones concentrated in EMRA. Pre-infection memory showed some responding clones, and this suggested that cross-reactive memory joined.

TCRdb processed the 5' RACE reads anew with MiXCR; each CDR3 protein has one entry. The sample has about 500,000 distinct CDR3 sequences; about a fifth are singletons. This clonotype was counted a few times. Its antigen is unidentified. Specimen: PBMCs or a T cell subset sorted from them (not recorded which). The source of this sequence is an adult woman who had mild COVID-19 (a few samples of this study predate the infection). Cell type and time point are not known.

The CDR3 DNA reads TGTGCCAGCAGCCAAGGAGCCCTCCTAGGCTACACCTTC. Protein: CASSQGALLGYTF. The gene calls are TRBV14 and TRBJ1-2, with D uncertain. This CDR3 is built from 13 residues. The V gene lost 1 base and the J gene lost 8 bases, with 11 bases spanning the gap. Germline V gene lookup returns CDR1 SGHDN and CDR2 FVKESK.